What follows describes a single T cell receptor (beta chain). The antigen remains unidentified. Sequence at one end of the junction differs from germline and may be a read error. The protocol was immunoSEQ multiplex PCR, while the TCRdb copy is restricted to in-frame clones and leaves out a portion. This repertoire shows about 680,000 clones, 92% found once; its top ten account for roughly 24%. This sample is part of a study of shared clonotypes between healthy human individuals. This CDR3 spans 15 amino acids. Germline assignment: CDR1 MGHRA and CDR2 YSYEKL. Study-wide findings and caveats: Owing to a small donor count, the genetic and exposure-history diversity represented was limited. Clonotype sharing among donors likely depends on sequencing depth.

Positive CCR7 selection of CD45RO-negative cells yielded the naive CD8 cells, and terminally differentiated effector memory CD45RA+ cells were excluded. The receptor was isolated from a man under 40 in good health. The sequenced sample was naive CD8+ T cells sorted from blood. V usage is TRBV4-1 and J usage is TRBJ2-3, with 12 bases aligning to TRBD2. The CDR3 is CASSQDRTSGIPNFF. The CDR3 region has the DNA TGCGCCAGCAGCCAAGATCGGACTAGCGGGATCCCGAATTTTTTT.